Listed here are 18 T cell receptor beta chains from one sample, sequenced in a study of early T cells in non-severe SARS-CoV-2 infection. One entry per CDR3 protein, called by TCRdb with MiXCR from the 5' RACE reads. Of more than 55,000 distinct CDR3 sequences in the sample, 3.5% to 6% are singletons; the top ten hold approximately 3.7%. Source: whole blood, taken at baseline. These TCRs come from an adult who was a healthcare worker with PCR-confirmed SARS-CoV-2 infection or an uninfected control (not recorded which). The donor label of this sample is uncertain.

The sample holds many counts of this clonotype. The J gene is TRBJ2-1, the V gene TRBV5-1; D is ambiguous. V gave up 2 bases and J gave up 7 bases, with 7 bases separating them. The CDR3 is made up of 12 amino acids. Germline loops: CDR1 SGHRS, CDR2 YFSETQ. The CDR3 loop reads CASSFLGNEQFF. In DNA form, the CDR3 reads TGCGCCAGCAGCTTCTTAGGGAATGAGCAGTTCTTC.

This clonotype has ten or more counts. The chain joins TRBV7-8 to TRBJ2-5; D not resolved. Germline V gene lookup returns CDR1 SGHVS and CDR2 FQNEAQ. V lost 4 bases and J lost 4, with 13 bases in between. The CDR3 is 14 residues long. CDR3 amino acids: CASSSKTGLETQYF. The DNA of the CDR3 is TGTGCCAGCAGCTCGAAGACTGGGTTAGAGACCCAGTACTTC.

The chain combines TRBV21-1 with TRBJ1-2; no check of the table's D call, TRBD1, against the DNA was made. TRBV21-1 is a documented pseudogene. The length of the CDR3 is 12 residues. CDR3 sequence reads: CASSKPLYGYTF. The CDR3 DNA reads TGTGCCAGCAGCAAACCCCTCTATGGCTACACCTTC.

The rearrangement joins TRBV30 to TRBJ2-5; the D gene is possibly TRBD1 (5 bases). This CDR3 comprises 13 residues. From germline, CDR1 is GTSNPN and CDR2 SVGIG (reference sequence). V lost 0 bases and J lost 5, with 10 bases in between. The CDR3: CAWSVRVRETQYF. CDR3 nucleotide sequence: TGTGCCTGGAGTGTCAGGGTTCGGGAGACCCAGTACTTC. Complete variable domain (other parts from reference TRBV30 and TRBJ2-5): SQTIHQWPATLVQPVGSPLSLECTVEGTSNPNLYWYRQAAGRGLQLLFYSVGIGQISSEVPQNLSASRPQDRQFILSSKKLLLSDSGFYLCAWSVRVRETQYFGPGTRLLVL.

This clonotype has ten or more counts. The CDR3 bases are TGTGCCAGCAGCTGGGTAAAGGGCAGGGACCTGAACACTGAAGCTTTCTTT. Translating gives CASSWVKGRDLNTEAFF. This chain uses TRBV7-9 with TRBJ1-1; possibly TRBD1 for D (5 bases). The germline CDR1 and CDR2 sequences are SEHNR and FQNEAQ (reference sequence). The CDR3 has 17 amino acids. Trimming left V 4 bases short and J 0 bases short, with 18 bases between.

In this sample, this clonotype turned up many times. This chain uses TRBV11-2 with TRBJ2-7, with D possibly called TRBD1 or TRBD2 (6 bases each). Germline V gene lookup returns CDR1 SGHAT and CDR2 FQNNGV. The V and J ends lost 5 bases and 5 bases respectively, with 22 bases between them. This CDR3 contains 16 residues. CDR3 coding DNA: TGTGCCAGCAGCCACTTGGATGGGGGGCGTAAGGACGAGCAGTACTTC. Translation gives CASSHLDGGRKDEQYF.

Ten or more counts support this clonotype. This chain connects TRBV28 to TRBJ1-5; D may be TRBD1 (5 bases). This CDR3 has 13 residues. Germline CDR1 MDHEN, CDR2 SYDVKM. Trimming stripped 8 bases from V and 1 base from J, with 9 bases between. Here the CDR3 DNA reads TGTGCCAGCGGCCGGGGGAGCAATCAGCCCCAGCATTTT. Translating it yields CASGRGSNQPQHF.

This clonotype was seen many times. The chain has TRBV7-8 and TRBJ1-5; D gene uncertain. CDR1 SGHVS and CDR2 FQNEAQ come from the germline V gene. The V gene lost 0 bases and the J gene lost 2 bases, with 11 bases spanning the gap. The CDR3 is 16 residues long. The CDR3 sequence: CASSLARGFGNQPQHF. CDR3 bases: TGTGCCAGCAGCTTAGCGCGTGGATTTGGCAATCAGCCCCAGCATTTT.

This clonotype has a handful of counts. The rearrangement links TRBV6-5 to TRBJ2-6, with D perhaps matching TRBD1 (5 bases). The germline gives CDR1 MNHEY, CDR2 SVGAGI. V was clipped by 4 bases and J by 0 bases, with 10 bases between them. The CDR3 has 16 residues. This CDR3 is CASSSTGSSGANVLTF. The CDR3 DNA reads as TGTGCCAGCAGTTCCACAGGTAGCTCTGGGGCCAACGTCCTGACTTTC.

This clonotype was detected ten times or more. CDR3 residues: CAISDITGAYEQYF. CDR3 coding DNA: TGTGCCATCAGTGATATTACAGGGGCCTACGAGCAGTACTTC. The chain carries TRBV10-3 and TRBJ2-7; 7 nucleotides match TRBD1. The V gene's germline CDR1 is ENHRY and CDR2 SYGVKD. The ends lost 3 bases at V and 2 bases at J; junction bases unmatched: 4. This CDR3 has 14 amino acids.

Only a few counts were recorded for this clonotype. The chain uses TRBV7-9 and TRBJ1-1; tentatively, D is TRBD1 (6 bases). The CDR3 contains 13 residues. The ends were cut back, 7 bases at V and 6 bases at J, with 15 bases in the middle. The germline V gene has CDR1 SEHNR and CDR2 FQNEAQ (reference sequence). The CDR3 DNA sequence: TGTGCCAGCATCATACAGGGTTTCCCTGAAGCTTTCTTT. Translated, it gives CASIIQGFPEAFF.

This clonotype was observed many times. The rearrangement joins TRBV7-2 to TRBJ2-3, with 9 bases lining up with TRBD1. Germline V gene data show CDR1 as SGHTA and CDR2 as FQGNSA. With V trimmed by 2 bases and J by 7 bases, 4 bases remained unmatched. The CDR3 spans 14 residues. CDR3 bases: TGTGCCAGCAGCTTACGACAGGGGGTAAATACGCAGTATTTT. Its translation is CASSLRQGVNTQYF.

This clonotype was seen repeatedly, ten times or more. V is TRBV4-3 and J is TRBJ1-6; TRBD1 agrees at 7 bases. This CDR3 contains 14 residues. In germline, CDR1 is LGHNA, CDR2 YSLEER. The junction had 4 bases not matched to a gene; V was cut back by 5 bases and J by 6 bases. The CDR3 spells CASSANRGNSPLHF. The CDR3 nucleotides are TGCGCCAGCAGCGCAAACAGGGGTAATTCACCCCTCCACTTT.

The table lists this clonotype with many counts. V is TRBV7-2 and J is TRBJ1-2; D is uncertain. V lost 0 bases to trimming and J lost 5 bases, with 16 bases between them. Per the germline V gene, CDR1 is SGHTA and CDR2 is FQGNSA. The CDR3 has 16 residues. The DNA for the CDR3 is TGTGCCAGCAGCTTAGCCAAGGATCTAACTGGTTATGGCTACACCTTC. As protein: CASSLAKDLTGYGYTF.

The CDR3 nucleotides are TGCGCCAGCAGTGGAAACGGGGGGCTGAAAGGGACCCAGTACTTC. Residues: CASSGNGGLKGTQYF. This chain connects TRBV10-1 to TRBJ2-5, with D tentatively TRBD2 (7 bases). The V gene's germline CDR1 is WNHNN and CDR2 SYGVQD (reference sequence). CDR3 length: 15 residues. Between the trimmed V and J ends, which lost 4 bases and 7 bases, there was a span of 19 bases.

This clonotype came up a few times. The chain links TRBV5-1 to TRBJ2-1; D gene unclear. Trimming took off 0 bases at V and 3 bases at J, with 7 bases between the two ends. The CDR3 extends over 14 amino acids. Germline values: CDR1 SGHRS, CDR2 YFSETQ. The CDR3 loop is CASSLATDYNEQFF. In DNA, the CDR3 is TGCGCCAGCAGCTTGGCCACAGACTACAATGAGCAGTTCTTC.

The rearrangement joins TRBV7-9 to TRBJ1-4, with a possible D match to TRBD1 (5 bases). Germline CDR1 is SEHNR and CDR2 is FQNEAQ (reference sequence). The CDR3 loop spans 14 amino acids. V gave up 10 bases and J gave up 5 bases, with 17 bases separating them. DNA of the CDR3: TGTGCCACTCTAGCGACAGATTTAAATGAAAAACTGTTTTTT. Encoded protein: CATLATDLNEKLFF. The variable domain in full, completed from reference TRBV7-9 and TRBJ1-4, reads DTGVSQNPRHKITKRGQNVTFRCDPISEHNRLYWYRQTLGQGPEFLTYFQNEAQLEKSRLLSDRFSAERPKGSFSTLEIQRTEQGDSAMYLCATLATDLNEKLFFGSGTQLSVL.

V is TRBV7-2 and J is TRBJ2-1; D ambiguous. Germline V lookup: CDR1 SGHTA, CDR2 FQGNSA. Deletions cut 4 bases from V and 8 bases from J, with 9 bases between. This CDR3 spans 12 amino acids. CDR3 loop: CASSSVRYEQFF. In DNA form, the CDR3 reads TGTGCCAGCAGCTCCGTTCGATATGAGCAGTTCTTC.